Given below is one T cell receptor beta chain in context. The antigen remains undetermined. Per germline, CDR1 SGHTA and CDR2 FQGNSA. This CDR3 comprises 14 residues. V lost 5 bases to trimming and J lost 4 bases; unmatched junction nucleotides: 7. The PCR ran on 60 Vbeta and 13 Jbeta primers. Sequenced by immunoSEQ multiplex PCR; TCRdb stores in-frame clones only, minus some. The sample has approximately 140,000 clones. This sample stems from a study of cytomegalovirus exposure and HLA in healthy donors. Study-wide context: Findings of an earlier analysis included under 140 million unique TCR beta sequences from around 180 million T cells.

Study observations and caveats: Within an earlier analysis, most TCR beta V segments proved productive either about 90% or about 30% of the time. Some public TCRs appeared in many individuals, while most sequences were rare. An Asian-associated ancestry cluster reportedly showed fewer N-insertions than the roughly 700-donor mean in a later analysis.

This chain joins TRBV7-2 and TRBJ1-1, with 7 bases identical to TRBD1. This clonotype was sampled from a middle-aged woman in good health and CMV-seronegative. Sequencing input: PBMCs. CDR3 sequence: CASSTTGVFTEAFF. DNA for the CDR3: TGTGCCAGCAGCACAACAGGGGTTTTCACTGAAGCTTTCTTT.